This T cell receptor beta chain derives from a study of molecular identifiers for immune sequencing clone quantification. Study in general: Within a replicate experiment, RNA obtained from either about 20,000 or 100,000 naive CD8 cells was divided into five aliquots, and four of those aliquots were then sequenced. Study outcomes and limitations: Researchers reportedly could pick up spiked Jurkat TCR RNA from one cell mixed into about 1 million naive cells.

At least ten counts were recorded for this clonotype. What it binds is unknown. Using its own MiXCR run on the PCR reads, TCRdb lists one record per CDR3 protein. The data contain more than 250,000 distinct CDR3 sequences, about 22% of them singletons. Trimming left V 4 bases short and J 0 bases short, with 12 bases between. There are 15 residues in the CDR3. CDR1 is SGHNT, CDR2 YYREEE, per germline (reference sequence). V and J are TRBV5-4 and TRBJ2-3, with D hard to call. The TCR comes from a human donor in good health. Some libraries in this study had Jurkat cell RNA spiked in. Sequenced: naive CD8+ T cells from blood, with Jurkat cell RNA spiked in. Subset: FACS-sorted CD8+CD4-CCR7+CD45RA+ naive T cells. Here the CDR3 reads CASSKIEPSTDTQYF. As DNA, the CDR3 is TGTGCCAGCAGCAAAATAGAGCCTAGCACAGATACGCAGTATTTT.